A selection of T cell receptor beta chains follows, all from one sample in a study of PD-1 blockade in classical Hodgkin lymphoma. The protocol was immunoSEQ multiplex PCR, while the TCRdb copy is restricted to in-frame clones and leaves out a portion. The sample lists some 90,000 clones, about 93% occurring once. Sample: peripheral blood mononuclear cells (PBMCs), taken before the second cycle of nivolumab. These receptors all stem from a human donor with classical Hodgkin lymphoma. The CDR3 runs from the conserved cysteine through the conserved F or W. A D gene is named only where the DNA matches it firmly. Clone size is shown for a subset of rows, as once, few, many or a class of expanded clone.

V	D	size	J	DNA	CDR3
TRBV7-9	TRBD1	-	TRBJ1-2	TGTGCCAGCAGCTTAGTACTTCCAGGGGGCGACGGCTACACCTTC	CASSLVLPGGDGYTF
TRBV4-2	TRBD2	-	TRBJ2-7	TGTGCCAGCAGCCAAGAAAGCGGGAGGGCGGCGTACGAGCAGTACTTC	CASSQESGRAAYEQYF
TRBV7-8	TRBD1	-	TRBJ1-5	TGTGCCAGCAGCCCATACTCGACAGGGGCGGTCGATCGGCGAGGTTATCAGCCCCAGCATTTT	CASSPYSTGAVDRRGYQPQHF
TRBV28	-	-	TRBJ1-1	TGTGCCAGCAGGTCCTGGACTGAAGCTTTCTTT	CASRSWTEAFF
TRBV25-1	-	-	TRBJ2-7	TGTGCCAGCAGTGATGGGGTCCGGTACGAGCAGTACTTC	CASSDGVRYEQYF
TRBV19	-	-	TRBJ2-1	TGTGCCAGTAGTTTCAGACAGGAATCCCACAATGAGCAGTTCTTC	CASSFRQESHNEQFF
TRBV25-1	-	-	TRBJ1-2	TGTGCCAGCAGTGAATACCGCAACTATGGCTACACCTTC	CASSEYRNYGYTF
TRBV5-1	-	-	TRBJ1-1	TGCGCCAGCAGGAATACAACTTACACTGAAGCTTTCTTT	CASRNTTYTEAFF
TRBV2	-	-	TRBJ1-1	TGTGCCAGCGGGCCTAGGGGGAACACTGAAGCTTTCTTT	CASGPRGNTEAFF
TRBV30	-	-	TRBJ2-5	TGTGCCTGGGGTCGGGGAGAGACCCAGTACTTC	CAWGRGETQYF
TRBV5-1	-	-	TRBJ2-5	TGCGCCAGCAGCGATCGGGGGCGGGTCCAAGAGACCCAGTACTTC	CASSDRGRVQETQYF
TRBV10-3	TRBD1	-	TRBJ1-4	TGTGCCATCAGTGAGTCGAGAGTAGGGGGCAGGGATGAAAAACTGTTTTTT	CAISESRVGGRDEKLFF
TRBV5-1	TRBD2	-	TRBJ2-1	TGCGCCAGCAGCCCAACCCTAGCGGCCACGCTGCATGAGCAGTTCTTC	CASSPTLAATLHEQFF
TRBV27	-	-	TRBJ2-1	TGTGCCAGCATCGAGCCCTACTACAATGAGCAGTTCTTC	CASIEPYYNEQFF
TRBV10-3	TRBD2	-	TRBJ2-1	TGTGCCATCAGTGACCGGGGGACTAGCGCTCGCAATGAGCAGTTCTTC	CAISDRGTSARNEQFF
TRBV7-9	-	-	TRBJ2-7	TGTGCCAGCAGCTTAGAGGCCAGAACCTTCTACGAGCAGTACTTC	CASSLEARTFYEQYF
TRBV27	-	-	TRBJ2-7	TGTGCCAGCAGTTTAAGGTTACAGGGTACACTGTTAACGGGCGAGCAGTACTTC	CASSLRLQGTLLTGEQYF
TRBV2	-	-	TRBJ1-4	TGTGCCAGCAGCGGGACTGAATGGACACCTAATGAAAAACTGTTTTTT	CASSGTEWTPNEKLFF
TRBV5-1	TRBD2	-	TRBJ2-1	TGCGCCAGCAGCTTTCCGACTAGCGGGGCCAATGAGCAGTTCTTC	CASSFPTSGANEQFF
TRBV14	-	-	TRBJ1-2	TGTGCCAGCAGCCAACAGGGGAACTATGGCTACACCTTC	CASSQQGNYGYTF
TRBV14	TRBD2	once	TRBJ2-7	TGTGCCAGCAGCCAAATCGGGGGGAGAGGCTACGAGCAGTACTTC	CASSQIGGRGYEQYF
TRBV18	TRBD1	-	TRBJ2-7	TGTGCCAGCTCACCACTCTTTCACGGACAGGGTCTGTACGAGCAGTACTTC	CASSPLFHGQGLYEQYF
TRBV11-1	-	-	TRBJ2-2	TGTGCCAGCAGCTCGCCACCTCCATGGACAATAAAGAACACCGGGGAGCTGTTTTTT	CASSSPPPWTIKNTGELFF
TRBV14	TRBD1	-	TRBJ2-7	TGTGCCAGCAGCCATCGGACAGGGTTCTCCTACGAGCAGTACTTC	CASSHRTGFSYEQYF
TRBV28	-	-	TRBJ2-5	TGTGCCAGCCGCTGGGATATTCAAGAGACCCAGTACTTC	CASRWDIQETQYF
TRBV6-5	-	-	TRBJ2-5	TGTGCCAGCAGTCTACAAGAGACCCAGTACTTC	CASSLQETQYF
TRBV6-5	-	-	TRBJ1-1	TGTGCCAGCAGTAAGACAAGGATGAACACTGAAGCTTTCTTT	CASSKTRMNTEAFF
TRBV4-2	TRBD2	-	TRBJ2-1	TGTGCCAGCAGCCCGTCTTCTAGCGGGAATGAGCAGTTCTTC	CASSPSSSGNEQFF
TRBV7-9	-	-	TRBJ2-1	TGTGCCAGCAGCTTAGTTTACAGTCCCAATGAGCAGTTCTTC	CASSLVYSPNEQFF
TRBV10-1	-	-	TRBJ2-7	TGCGCCAGCAGCCCGATTTCTCTAAGGGAGCAGTACTTC	CASSPISLREQYF
TRBV19	TRBD1	-	TRBJ1-2	TGTGCCAGTAGCAGGACTCCGGGACAGGGAAGGGGCTATGGCTACACCTTC	CASSRTPGQGRGYGYTF
TRBV7-3	TRBD2	-	TRBJ2-3	TGTGCCAGCAGCCCTTGGACTAGTACAGATACGCAGTATTTT	CASSPWTSTDTQYF
TRBV19	-	-	TRBJ2-7	TGTGCCAGTAGTGACAGGCGGCTGGGGCACTACGAGCAGTACTTC	CASSDRRLGHYEQYF
TRBV7-2	TRBD1	-	TRBJ1-5	TGTGCCAGCAGCTTAACAGGGGGCCAGCAGCCCCAGCATTTT	CASSLTGGQQPQHF
TRBV30	TRBD2	-	TRBJ2-3	TGTGCCTGGAGTGTACTAGCGGGAGTATCAGATACGCAGTATTTT	CAWSVLAGVSDTQYF
TRBV7-9	-	once	TRBJ1-4	TGTGCCAGCAGCCCGGGACGTCAGGGCAATGAAAAACTGTTTTTT	CASSPGRQGNEKLFF
TRBV11-2	-	-	TRBJ2-5	TGTGCCAGCAGCTTAGTCCAAGAGACCCAGTACTTC	CASSLVQETQYF
TRBV19	TRBD1	-	TRBJ2-3	TGTGCCAGTAGTATTTACCCCCCGACAGGGTGGGGCACAGATACGCAGTATTTT	CASSIYPPTGWGTDTQYF
TRBV4-1	-	-	TRBJ2-2	TGCGCCAGCAGCCTAAAAAGGAACACCGGGGAGCTGTTTTTT	CASSLKRNTGELFF
TRBV19	TRBD2	-	TRBJ2-7	TGTGCCAGTAGTATCGGACTAGGGGCTCCCGAGCAGTACTTC	CASSIGLGAPEQYF
TRBV5-4	-	-	TRBJ1-1	TGTGCCAGCAGCTTCCAGGGTGGTGAGAACACTGAAGCTTTCTTT	CASSFQGGENTEAFF
TRBV10-3	-	-	TRBJ1-4	TGTGCCATCAGTGGGGTGTCGGGCCGTGATGCAACTAATGAAAAACTGTTTTTT	CAISGVSGRDATNEKLFF
TRBV27	-	-	TRBJ2-3	TGTGCCAGCAGTTTAGTGAGGGTCTACGGAGATACGCAGTATTTT	CASSLVRVYGDTQYF
TRBV18	TRBD1	-	TRBJ2-5	TGTGCCAGCTCACCTTTCCGGGACAGGGATCGGGAGACCCAGTACTTC	CASSPFRDRDRETQYF
TRBV6-5	-	-	TRBJ2-7	TGTGCCAGCAGTTACTCGCGGGTGGTACTCGACGAGCAGTACTTC	CASSYSRVVLDEQYF
TRBV6-6	-	-	TRBJ2-3	TGTGCCAGCAGTTACCCCGAGGAGGGTGGCACAGATACGCAGTATTTT	CASSYPEEGGTDTQYF
TRBV6-6	TRBD1	-	TRBJ2-1	TGTGCCAGCAGTTCCCAACCGGGACAGGGGACCAATGAGCAGTTCTTC	CASSSQPGQGTNEQFF